The 4 T cell receptor beta chains reported below all come from one sample, sequenced in a study of CD8 T cells in ankylosing spondylitis. TCRdb re-called the 5' RACE reads through MiXCR, storing one row per CDR3 protein. Counted here are just over 300,000 distinct CDR3 sequences, less than 25% occurring once; the ten biggest clones make up around 3.2%. Input material: blood, either unsorted or a sorted T cell fraction (not recorded which). The receptors shown here come from a female donor with ankylosing spondylitis or in good health (not recorded which).

As to this clonotype: Mismatch with germline at one junction end may stem from a read error. V is TRBV7-7 and J is TRBJ1-4, with D perhaps TRBD1 (5 bases). The CDR3 runs to 12 residues. The germline V gene has CDR1 SSHAT and CDR2 FNYEAQ (reference sequence). CDR3 sequence (DNA): TGTGCTAGCAGCCCCGGGGGGGAAAAACTGTTTTTT. Its protein is CASSPGGEKLFF.

This clonotype occurred once. This chain connects TRBV20-1 to TRBJ1-3, with D perhaps matching TRBD1 (6 bases). Germline assignment: CDR1 DFQATT and CDR2 SNEGSKA (reference sequence). There are 15 residues in the CDR3. With 2 bases removed from V and 9 bases from J, the gap between germline ends came to 20 bases. This chain's CDR3 is CSARPYRATLTTIYF. The CDR3 bases are TGCAGTGCTAGACCCTACAGGGCCACGTTGACCACCATATATTTT.

This chain links TRBV7-2 with TRBJ1-4, with D perhaps TRBD1 (6 bases). CDR3 size: 15 residues. Germline assignment: CDR1 SGHTA and CDR2 FQGNSA. Trimming left V 1 base short and J 6 bases short, with 12 bases between. This CDR3 is CASSLGDNSDEKLFF. Written as DNA, the CDR3 is TGTGCCAGCAGCTTAGGGGACAACAGCGATGAAAAACTGTTTTTT.

The sample holds many counts of this clonotype. V usage is TRBV7-3 and J usage is TRBJ2-1, with 9 bases lining up with TRBD1. CDR1 SGHTA and CDR2 FQGTGA come from the germline V gene. The ends lost 5 bases at V and 2 bases at J; junction bases unmatched: 4. The CDR3 totals 15 residues. In DNA form, the CDR3 reads TGTGCCAGCAGCAGAACAGGGGGCGCCTACAATGAGCAGTTCTTC. Residues: CASSRTGGAYNEQFF.